The 21 T cell receptor beta chains in this list originate from one sample, sequenced in a study of T cells in localized non-small cell lung cancer. Libraries were prepared by immunoSEQ multiplex PCR; TCRdb keeps only in-frame clonotypes and omits some of them. Of approximately 26,000 clones in the sample, 91% were seen once. The sequencing here drew on peripheral blood, taken before any cancer treatment. The receptors derive from a female donor over 55 with stage II squamous cell lung carcinoma.

This clone was seen a few times. The chain combines TRBV5-1 with TRBJ2-7, with D hard to call. This CDR3 is 13 amino acids long. Trimming shortened V by 0 bases and J by 5 bases, and 9 bases separated the two germline ends. Germline assignment: CDR1 SGHRS and CDR2 YFSETQ. CDR3 in amino acids: CASSLGQFNEQYF. CDR3 bases: TGCGCCAGCAGCTTGGGCCAGTTCAACGAGCAGTACTTC.

This chain links TRBV30 with TRBJ2-2, with D maybe TRBD2 (6 bases). The CDR3 is made up of 15 amino acids. V was pared by 3 bases and J by 1 base, with 12 bases between. The germline V gene encodes CDR1 GTSNPN and CDR2 SVGIG (reference sequence). DNA of the CDR3: TGTGCCTGGAGCGAGGGTAGCGGGAACACCGGGGAGCTGTTTTTT. Translating gives CAWSEGSGNTGELFF.

This chain joins TRBV7-2 and TRBJ2-1; D gene unclear. Trimming removed 3 bases from V and 9 bases from J, with 12 bases in between. Germline CDR1 is SGHTA and CDR2 is FQGNSA. The CDR3 covers 13 residues. CDR3 DNA sequence: TGTGCCAGCAGCTTCCTTATGAAGGGTGAGCAGTTCTTC. Translation: CASSFLMKGEQFF.

This sequence joins TRBV10-2 and TRBJ2-5; D is perhaps TRBD1 (6 bases). This CDR3 comprises 14 residues. V dropped 6 bases and J dropped 5 bases, with 16 bases sitting between them. CDR1 and CDR2 (germline): WSHSY, SAAADI. CDR3 in DNA: TGCGCCAGCAGGGACCCCGGGACACTGGAGACCCAGTACTTC. Protein: CASRDPGTLETQYF.

This sequence joins TRBV7-2 and TRBJ1-5; possible D gene TRBD1, 5 bases. The CDR3 runs to 14 residues. The V gene lost 6 bases and the J gene lost 6 bases, with 15 bases spanning the gap. Germline V lookup: CDR1 SGHTA, CDR2 FQGNSA. CDR3 residues: CASRGGTGSQPQHF. The DNA of the CDR3 is TGTGCCAGCAGAGGAGGAACAGGCTCTCAGCCCCAGCATTTT.

Here the CDR3 reads CASRRDSFEQYF. CDR3 DNA sequence: TGCGCCAGCAGAAGGGACAGCTTCGAGCAGTACTTC. V usage is TRBV5-1 and J usage is TRBJ2-7, with TRBD1 matching 7 bases. With 5 bases clipped from V and 6 bases from J, the junction kept 5 bases outside the gene matches. The CDR3 spans 12 residues. Germline loops: CDR1 SGHRS, CDR2 YFSETQ.

In DNA, the CDR3 is TGTGCCAGCAGCTTATCAGGGGGGCTTCAGCCCCAGCATTTT. Protein: CASSLSGGLQPQHF. The chain joins TRBV7-2 to TRBJ1-5; 7 nucleotides align to TRBD1. The V and J ends lost 2 bases and 6 bases, in that order; junction bases with no gene match: 4. Per germline, CDR1 SGHTA and CDR2 FQGNSA. The CDR3 extends over 14 amino acids.

The chain employs TRBV6-1 and TRBJ2-7; D unclear. The CDR3 covers 11 residues. Germline lookup yields CDR1 MNHNS and CDR2 SASEGT. With 8 bases removed from V and 0 bases from J, the gap between germline ends came to 5 bases. This CDR3 reads CASVNSYEQYF. The CDR3 DNA reads TGTGCCAGCGTGAACTCCTACGAGCAGTACTTC.

The chain has TRBV23-1 and TRBJ1-6; unclear D gene. TRBV23-1 is an ORF for which the function is uncertain. The CDR3 loop spans 12 amino acids. V was trimmed by 4 bases and J by 14 bases, leaving 12 bases between them. DNA for the CDR3: TGCGCCAGCAGTCTCACAACGTTATCCCTCCACTTT. It translates to CASSLTTLSLHF.

The CDR3 loop reads CASSRIPGEGYGELFF. The DNA of the CDR3 is TGTGCCAGCAGCCGCATCCCAGGGGAGGGTTACGGGGAGCTGTTTTTT. The rearrangement uses TRBV7-3 and TRBJ2-2, with a weak D call TRBD2 (7 bases). Germline V gene lookup returns CDR1 SGHTA and CDR2 FQGTGA. The germline V and J ends were trimmed by 5 bases and 7 bases, with 20 bases remaining between them. The CDR3 is made up of 16 amino acids.

V and J are TRBV18 and TRBJ2-7, with D perhaps matching TRBD1 or TRBD2 (7 bases each). V was cut by 4 bases and J by 6 bases, with 16 bases left in between. The germline CDR1 and CDR2 sequences are KGHSH and LQKENI. This CDR3 region has 14 residues. The CDR3 nucleotides are TGTGCCAGCTCACGACAAACAGGGGAGGGCGAGCAGTACTTC. This sequence encodes CASSRQTGEGEQYF.

The chain joins TRBV13 to TRBJ2-2, with 7 nucleotides matching TRBD1. CDR3 length: 14 amino acids. Germline loops: CDR1 PRHDT, CDR2 FYEKMQ (reference sequence). V trimming: 3 bases; J trimming: 7 bases; junction bases outside the gene matches: 5. This chain's CDR3 is CASSFARGIGELFF. CDR3 coding DNA: TGTGCCAGCAGCTTCGCCAGGGGGATCGGGGAGCTGTTTTTT.

The chain uses TRBV7-9 and TRBJ2-3; D unresolved. Trimming shortened V by 3 bases and J by 4 bases, and 8 bases separated the two germline ends. The CDR3 is made up of 13 amino acids. Germline V gene lookup returns CDR1 SEHNR and CDR2 FQNEAQ (reference sequence). The CDR3 loop reads CASSLDGPDTQYF. The CDR3 bases are TGTGCCAGCAGCTTGGACGGGCCAGATACGCAGTATTTT.

The chain uses TRBV5-1 and TRBJ2-1; either TRBD1 or TRBD2 may fit D (5 bases each). CDR1 SGHRS and CDR2 YFSETQ come from the germline V gene. Trimming removed 0 bases from V and 0 bases from J, with 19 bases in between. The CDR3 contains 19 residues. The DNA of the CDR3 is TGCGCCAGCAGCTTGGGACAGAAAGTGGCGGGCGCCTCCTACAATGAGCAGTTCTTC. Amino acids: CASSLGQKVAGASYNEQFF.

V is TRBV30 and J is TRBJ1-2; the D is unclear. Trimming cost V 5 bases and J 4 bases, with 14 bases left between them. Germline-derived CDR1 and CDR2 are GTSNPN and SVGIG (reference sequence). The CDR3 consists of 13 residues. The CDR3 bases are TGTGCCTGGGGCCGCCCAGGAGCCTATGGCTACACCTTC. Translated, it gives CAWGRPGAYGYTF. The full variable domain, completed using reference TRBV30 and TRBJ1-2, is SQTIHQWPATLVQPVGSPLSLECTVEGTSNPNLYWYRQAAGRGLQLLFYSVGIGQISSEVPQNLSASRPQDRQFILSSKKLLLSDSGFYLCAWGRPGAYGYTFGSGTRLTVV.

The chain is built from TRBV5-4 and TRBJ2-7; 9 bases are shared with TRBD1. From germline, CDR1 is SGHNT and CDR2 YYREEE (reference sequence). The V and J ends lost 6 bases and 5 bases, in that order; junction bases with no gene match: 9. CDR3 length equals 14 residues. DNA for the CDR3: TGTGCCAGCACCACGACAGGGGGAGGGAACGAGCAGTACTTC. Translation: CASTTTGGGNEQYF.

V and J are TRBV20-1 and TRBJ2-3; no clear D. This CDR3 has 11 amino acids. Germline V gene data show CDR1 as DFQATT and CDR2 as SNEGSKA (reference sequence). Between the trimmed V and J ends, which lost 3 bases and 5 bases, there was a span of 6 bases. The CDR3 loop reads CSASVEDTQYF. The CDR3 nucleotides are TGCAGTGCTAGTGTGGAAGATACGCAGTATTTT.

The chain carries TRBV4-2 and TRBJ1-4; possibly TRBD1 for D (5 bases). Trimming left V 2 bases short and J 8 bases short, with 18 bases between. The CDR3 has 16 amino acids. Germline lookup yields CDR1 LGHNA and CDR2 YNFKEQ. CDR3 coding DNA: TGTGCCAGCAGCCAAAACGGGGGAGCGGCCGAGGAAAAACTGTTTTTT. Protein: CASSQNGGAAEEKLFF.

The chain couples TRBV12-5 to TRBJ2-1; the match to TRBD1 covers 9 bases. CDR3 length equals 11 residues. Losses at the gene ends were 5 bases for V and 15 bases for J; bases not matched to a gene: 5. CDR1 is LGHNT, CDR2 FRNRAP, per germline. CDR3 amino acids: CASGLGQGRFF. For the CDR3, the DNA is TGTGCTAGTGGTCTCGGACAGGGGAGGTTCTTC. The variable domain in full, with the rest retrieved from reference TRBV12-5 and TRBJ2-1, is DARVTQTPRHKVTEMGQEVTMRCQPILGHNTVFWYRQTMMQGLELLAYFRNRAPLDDSGMPKDRFSAEMPDATLATLKIQPSEPRDSAVYFCASGLGQGRFFGPGTRLTVL.

The chain has TRBV5-4 and TRBJ1-3; no definite D call. Germline V gene data show CDR1 as SGHNT and CDR2 as YYREEE (reference sequence). V lost 3 bases and J lost 0, with 7 bases in between. CDR3 length: 14 amino acids. Written as DNA, the CDR3 is TGTGCCAGCAGCTCCAAATACTCTGGAAACACCATATATTTT. Its protein is CASSSKYSGNTIYF.

The chain couples TRBV4-2 to TRBJ2-3, with TRBD2 matching over 8 bases. Germline-derived CDR1 and CDR2 are LGHNA and YNFKEQ. The CDR3 is 16 amino acids. V shed 4 bases and J 4 bases; nucleotides not matched to a gene: 10. The DNA for the CDR3 is TGTGCCAGCAGCCTGAAAGCGGGGGCGATGGCAGATACGCAGTATTTT. It translates to CASSLKAGAMADTQYF.